This note documents a single TCR beta chain sequence. It lacks a known antigen. One base away there is no much larger clone; base qualities are not given. CDR1 and CDR2 are drawn from the germline V gene (reference sequence): LNHDA, SQIVND. CDR3 length: 14 amino acids, cysteine to phenylalanine. Here the CDR3 DNA is all that survives: 42 bases in frame from base 1. The junction shows trimming of 1 base on V and 4 bases on J, plus 10 bases between the germline ends. The data belong to a study of STAT5B mutations in CD4+ large granular lymphocyte leukemia (dated by TCRdb to between 2020 and 2023). Broadly, across the study: Among healthy controls, the CDR3 'QG' motif was associated with a particular HLA allele. Flow cytometry on FACSCanto II or FACSVerse showed that the purified fractions were more than 95% pure among lymphocytes. The study compared the TCRbeta repertoires of patients with CD4+ T-cell large granular lymphocyte leukemia against the TCRbeta repertoires of healthy blood donors. What the study reported, not specific to this receptor: Compared with healthy CD4+ repertoires, CD4-sorted patient repertoires appeared more clonal, and this difference remained even after the putative leukemic clones were removed. TRBV06-family usage was enriched among the top patient clones (8/27) compared with healthy controls (2/35). Data were not HLA-matched; higher clonality in CD4+ versus CD8+ T-LGLL could reflect the relatively small sample size. Main leukemic clonotypes were private to each patient, although 25% to 30% appeared at low frequency in other patients' non-leukemic repertoires.

TCRbeta rearrangements were sequenced from genomic DNA using the immunoSEQ assay at survey resolution. As for the original processing: A lowest detectable productive clonotype frequency of 2.59 x 10-5 was observed in the TCR sequencing data. Analyses included only productive TCRbeta rearrangements, meaning complete and in-frame sequences. Sample clonality was computed as Simpson clonality in the immunoSEQ Analyzer version 3.0. Clones were binned by frequency as very rare, small, medium, large (1-20%) or hyperexpanded (>20%). OLGA 1.2.3 estimated generation probabilities, VDJtools produced V-gene circos plots, VDJdb was queried for specificities, and GLIPH identified CDR3 motifs. Held by TCRdb, this immuneACCESS table contains in-frame sequences only and omits some clones. Under half of the omission traces to an unresolved V gene where checked; the cause of the rest is unknown. V and J calls and clone size are copied from that table; D and trimming were computed from the DNA. In all, the sample holds more than 30,000 clones, and approximately 79% of those were seen once. The top ten clonotypes cover around 2.3% of the sample.

Healthy controls were roughly 35 blood donors whose buffy coats came from the Finnish Red Cross blood service. All TCR-sequenced material derived from peripheral blood: patient blood samples and healthy donor buffy coats. Ficoll-Hypaque gradient centrifugation was used to isolate peripheral blood mononuclear cells. CD4+ cells were magnetically purified from the buffy coats of healthy controls. The Gentra Puregene Cell and Tissue kit was used for genomic DNA extraction, and quantification was performed on a Qubit 2.0 fluorometer. This TCR was sampled from a human donor in good health. The rearrangement joined TRBV19 to TRBJ1-1; matching of 5 bases hints at TRBD1 as the D gene. The sequenced sample was CD4+ T cells from blood buffy coats. The bases read TGTGCCAGTAGTATAGGCAGGGACGGCACTGAAGCTTTCTTT. Its protein product is CASSIGRDGTEAFF.